This T cell receptor beta chain derives from a study of metastatic and nonmetastatic thyroid tumors. Study-level background: For malignant and benign thyroid patients, tumor or nodule tissue and blood were the sources whose repertoires were compared.

In the authors' methods: What underpinned the distant-metastasis classifier for papillary thyroid cancer was the set of CDR3 differences across clinicopathological groups. MiXCR was used by TCRdb to re-call the PCR reads. TCRdb, not the authors, supplied the V and J calls. The sample lists approximately 26,000 clones, roughly 25% occurring once. From germline, CDR1 is SGHAT and CDR2 FQNNGV. The ends were cut back, 2 bases at V and 3 bases at J, with 2 bases in the middle. CDR3 length: 11 amino acids. No patient received treatment before thyroid surgery. This clone was counted between two and nine times.

Input material: blood. The chain uses TRBV11-2 and TRBJ2-7; D gene uncertain. This sequence originates from a female donor with papillary thyroid cancer or a benign thyroid nodule (not recorded which). Some clones in this sample may be carry-over from other donors' samples. CDR3 protein: CASSLIYEQYF. In nucleotides, the CDR3 is TGTGCCAGCAGCTTAATCTACGAGCAGTACTTC. The whole variable domain, filled in from reference TRBV11-2 and TRBJ2-7, reads EAGVAQSPRYKIIEKRQSVAFWCNPISGHATLYWYQQILGQGPKLLIQFQNNGVVDDSQLPKDRFSAERLKGVDSTLKIQPAKLEDSAVYLCASSLIYEQYFGPGTRLTVT.